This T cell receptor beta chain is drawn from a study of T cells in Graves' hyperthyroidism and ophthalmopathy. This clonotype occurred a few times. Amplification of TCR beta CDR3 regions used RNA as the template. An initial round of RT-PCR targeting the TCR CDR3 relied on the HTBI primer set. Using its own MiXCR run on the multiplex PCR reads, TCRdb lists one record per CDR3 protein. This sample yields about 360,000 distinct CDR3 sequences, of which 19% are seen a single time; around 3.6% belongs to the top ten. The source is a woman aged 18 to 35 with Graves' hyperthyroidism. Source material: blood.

The CDR3: CSAGALRGRAFF. In DNA, the CDR3 is TGCAGTGCTGGAGCGCTTAGGGGACGAGCTTTCTTT. The chain links TRBV20-1 to TRBJ1-1, with D perhaps TRBD1 (5 bases). CDR1 is DFQATT, CDR2 SNEGSKA, per germline (reference sequence). V lost 5 bases, J lost 10 bases, and 17 bases lay in between. This CDR3 region has 12 residues.